Reported below is one T cell receptor beta chain. Its antigen is as yet unknown. Amplification targeted TCR beta CDR3 regions from RNA transcripts. Carried out on the TCR CDR3, a first-round RT-PCR used the HTBI primer set. Each CDR3 protein gets one entry after TCRdb re-called the multiplex PCR reads with MiXCR. The data contain roughly 350,000 distinct CDR3 sequences, approximately 13% of them singletons. The data were obtained in a study of T cells in Graves' hyperthyroidism and ophthalmopathy. This sample holds PBMCs from 10 ml fresh peripheral blood. The CDR3 runs to 13 residues. The germline CDR1 and CDR2 sequences are MNHEY and SMNVEV (reference sequence). V was clipped by 6 bases and J by 4 bases, with 12 bases between them. Study results and caveats: Model-based prediction identified ophthalmopathy a median about 6.8 months prior to its onset.

The sequence was obtained from a woman aged 30 to 39 with Graves' hyperthyroidism. The specimen sequenced was blood. The V and J genes are TRBV27 and TRBJ1-2; tentative D call: TRBD1 (5 bases). The DNA for the CDR3 is TGTGCCAGCAGCCCATCAGGGTCCTATGGCTACACCTTC. Protein sequence: CASSPSGSYGYTF.